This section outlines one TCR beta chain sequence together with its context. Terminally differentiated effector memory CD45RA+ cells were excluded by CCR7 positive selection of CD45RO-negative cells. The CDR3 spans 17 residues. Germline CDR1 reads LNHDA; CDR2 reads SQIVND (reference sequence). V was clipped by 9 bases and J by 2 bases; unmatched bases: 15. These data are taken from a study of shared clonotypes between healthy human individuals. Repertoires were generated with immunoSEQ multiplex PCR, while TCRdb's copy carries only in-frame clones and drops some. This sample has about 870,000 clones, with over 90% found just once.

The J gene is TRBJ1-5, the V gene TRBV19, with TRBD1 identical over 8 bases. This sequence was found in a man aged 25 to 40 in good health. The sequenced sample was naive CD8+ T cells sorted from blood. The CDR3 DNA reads TGTGCCAGCGCGACAGGGGATCCAATAGTAGGCAATCAGCCCCAGCATTTT. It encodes CASATGDPIVGNQPQHF. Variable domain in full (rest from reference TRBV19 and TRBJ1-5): DGGITQSPKYLFRKEGQNVTLSCEQNLNHDAMYWYRQDPGQGLRLIYYSQIVNDFQKGDIAEGYSVSREKKESFPLTVTSAQKNPTAFYLCASATGDPIVGNQPQHFGDGTRLSIL.